Following are 12 T cell receptor beta chains from one sample sequenced in a study of shared clonotypes between healthy human individuals. Assay: immunoSEQ multiplex PCR; the TCRdb copy retains only in-frame clones and omits some. This table has fewer than 1.8 million clones, around 98.5% appearing once. The sample was naive CD4+ T cells sorted from blood. The subset was: CD45RA+ positively selected. These receptors were collected from a man younger than 45 in good health.

The chain joins TRBV10-3 to TRBJ2-2; D remains unclear. Germline V gene data show CDR1 as ENHRY and CDR2 as SYGVKD. The CDR3 totals 16 residues. V was trimmed by 5 bases and J by 0 bases, leaving 13 bases between them. The CDR3 here is CAISTLDLPNTGELFF. Here the CDR3 DNA reads TGTGCCATCAGTACCCTGGACCTCCCGAACACCGGGGAGCTGTTTTTT.

This rearrangement joins TRBV2 to TRBJ2-7; a possible D gene is TRBD2 (6 bases). This CDR3 region has 13 residues. The ends were cut back, 6 bases at V and 2 bases at J, with 11 bases in the middle. Per germline, CDR1 SNHLY and CDR2 FYNNEI. Here the CDR3 DNA reads TGTGCCAGCAGCCGGGACTTTACCTACGAGCAGTACTTC. Protein sequence: CASSRDFTYEQYF.

V and J are TRBV25-1 and TRBJ2-7; 10 bases map to TRBD1. The junction had 2 bases not matched to a gene; V was cut back by 6 bases and J by 3 bases. The CDR3 is 13 amino acids. The germline gives CDR1 MGHDK, CDR2 SYGVNS. The CDR3 bases are TGTGCCAGCAGGGGACAGGGGAACTACGAGCAGTACTTC. Amino acid sequence: CASRGQGNYEQYF.

This chain uses TRBV6-1 with TRBJ1-1; tentative D call: TRBD1 (6 bases). This CDR3 has 14 residues. V was cut by 3 bases and J by 5 bases, with 13 bases left in between. In germline, CDR1 is MNHNS, CDR2 SASEGT. CDR3 coding DNA: TGTGCCAGCAGTGAGCGGGGGGCATGGACTGAAGCTTTCTTT. It yields the protein CASSERGAWTEAFF.

The rearrangement links TRBV28 to TRBJ1-2; 9 nucleotides match TRBD1. CDR1 and CDR2 (germline): MDHEN, SYDVKM. CDR3 length equals 15 residues. V lost 1 base to trimming and J lost 8 bases; unmatched junction nucleotides: 8. The CDR3 DNA reads TGTGCCAGCAGTTTATCTGGGGACAGGGTCTTGGGCTACACCTTC. It yields the protein CASSLSGDRVLGYTF.

V and J are TRBV5-1 and TRBJ2-7, with D unresolved. This CDR3 comprises 13 residues. V was trimmed by 2 bases and J by 6 bases, leaving 12 bases between them. Germline V lookup: CDR1 SGHRS, CDR2 YFSETQ. CDR3 sequence (DNA): TGCGCCAGCAGCTTTCCGCGGTCCCGCGAGCAGTACTTC. Translation: CASSFPRSREQYF.

The chain links TRBV7-2 to TRBJ2-3; 8 nucleotides align to TRBD1. Germline CDR1 and CDR2: SGHTA and FQGNSA. The trim removed 4 bases at V and 7 bases at J, leaving 7 bases unmatched. The CDR3 consists of 14 residues. This CDR3 reads CASSSLDRVYTQYF. CDR3 in DNA: TGTGCCAGCAGCTCCCTGGACAGGGTTTATACGCAGTATTTT.

The V gene is TRBV7-9, the J gene TRBJ2-7, with no clear D. Per germline, CDR1 SEHNR and CDR2 FQNEAQ (reference sequence). Trimming left V 2 bases short and J 3 bases short, with 2 bases between. The CDR3 has 11 residues. The CDR3, as DNA: TGTGCCAGCAGCTTATACTACGAGCAGTACTTC. This codes for CASSLYYEQYF. Using reference TRBV7-9 and TRBJ2-7 for the parts outside the CDR3, the full variable domain is DTGVSQNPRHKITKRGQNVTFRCDPISEHNRLYWYRQTLGQGPEFLTYFQNEAQLEKSRLLSDRFSAERPKGSFSTLEIQRTEQGDSAMYLCASSLYYEQYFGPGTRLTVT.

The chain carries TRBV7-2 and TRBJ2-7; 11 nucleotides match TRBD2. The CDR3 covers 14 residues. The V and J ends lost 6 bases and 2 bases, in that order; junction bases with no gene match: 3. CDR1 SGHTA and CDR2 FQGNSA come from the germline V gene. CDR3: CASRIAGGTYEQYF. The CDR3 nucleotides are TGTGCCAGCAGGATAGCGGGAGGGACCTACGAGCAGTACTTC.

The chain couples TRBV28 to TRBJ1-1; D gene ambiguous. Trimming took off 5 bases at V and 3 bases at J, with 7 bases between the two ends. CDR3 length: 12 amino acids. The germline V gene encodes CDR1 MDHEN and CDR2 SYDVKM. The CDR3 DNA follows: TGTGCCAGCAGTCAACAAGACACTGAAGCTTTCTTT. Translating it yields CASSQQDTEAFF.

The chain is built from TRBV5-4 and TRBJ2-1; 11 nucleotides align to TRBD2. Germline V gives CDR1 SGHNT, CDR2 YYREEE (reference sequence). With V trimmed by 1 base and J by 1 base, 1 base remained unmatched. The length of the CDR3 is 16 residues. The CDR3 nucleotides are TGTGCCAGCAGCTTGAGACTAGCGGGATCCTACAATGAGCAGTTCTTC. It encodes CASSLRLAGSYNEQFF.

The J gene is TRBJ1-4, the V gene TRBV6-1; unclear D gene. Germline CDR1 reads MNHNS; CDR2 reads SASEGT. The germline V and J ends were trimmed by 8 bases and 7 bases, with 11 bases remaining between them. This CDR3 is built from 12 residues. The CDR3 nucleotides read TGTGCCAGCCACCAGGTGTCTGAAAAACTGTTTTTT. Protein product: CASHQVSEKLFF.